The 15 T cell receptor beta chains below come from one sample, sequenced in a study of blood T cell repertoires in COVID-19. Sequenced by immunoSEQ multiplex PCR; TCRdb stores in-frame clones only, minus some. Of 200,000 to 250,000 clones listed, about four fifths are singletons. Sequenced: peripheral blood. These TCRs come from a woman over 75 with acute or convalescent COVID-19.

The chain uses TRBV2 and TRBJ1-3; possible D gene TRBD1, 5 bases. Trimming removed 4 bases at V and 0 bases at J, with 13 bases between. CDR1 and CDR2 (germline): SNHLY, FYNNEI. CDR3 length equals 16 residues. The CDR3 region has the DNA TGTGCCAGCAGTGGTGGGGGGTCAAACTCTGGAAACACCATATATTTT. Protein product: CASSGGGSNSGNTIYF.

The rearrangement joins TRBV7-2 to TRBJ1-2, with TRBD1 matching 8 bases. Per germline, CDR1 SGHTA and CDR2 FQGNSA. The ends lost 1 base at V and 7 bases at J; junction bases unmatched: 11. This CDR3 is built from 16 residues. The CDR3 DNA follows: TGTGCCAGCAGCTTAGATCGCGCAGGGGGCCTCTTTGGCTACACCTTC. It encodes CASSLDRAGGLFGYTF.

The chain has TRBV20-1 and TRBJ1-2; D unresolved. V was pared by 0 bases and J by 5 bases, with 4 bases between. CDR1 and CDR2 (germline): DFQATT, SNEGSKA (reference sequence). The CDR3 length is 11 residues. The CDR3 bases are TGCAGTGCTAGAGAATCTTATGGCTACACCTTC. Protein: CSARESYGYTF.

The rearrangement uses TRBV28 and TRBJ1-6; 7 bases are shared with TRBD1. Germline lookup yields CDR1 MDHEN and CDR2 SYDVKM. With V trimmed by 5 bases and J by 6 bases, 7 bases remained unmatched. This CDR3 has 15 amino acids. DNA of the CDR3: TGTGCCAGCAGTGCAAGGACAGGCCTTAATTCACCCCTCCACTTT. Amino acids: CASSARTGLNSPLHF.

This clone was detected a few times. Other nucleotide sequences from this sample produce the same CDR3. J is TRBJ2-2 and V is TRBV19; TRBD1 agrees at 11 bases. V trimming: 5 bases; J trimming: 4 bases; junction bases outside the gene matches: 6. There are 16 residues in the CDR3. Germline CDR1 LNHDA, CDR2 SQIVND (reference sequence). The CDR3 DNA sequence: TGTGCCAGTAGTTTAGGACAGGGGGCTGGCACCGGGGAGCTGTTTTTT. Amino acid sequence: CASSLGQGAGTGELFF.

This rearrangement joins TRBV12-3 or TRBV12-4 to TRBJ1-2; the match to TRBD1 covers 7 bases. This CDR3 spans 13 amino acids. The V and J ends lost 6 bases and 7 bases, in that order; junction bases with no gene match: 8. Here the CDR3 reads CASSTGQDFGYTF. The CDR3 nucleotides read TGTGCCAGCAGCACAGGACAGGATTTTGGCTACACCTTC.

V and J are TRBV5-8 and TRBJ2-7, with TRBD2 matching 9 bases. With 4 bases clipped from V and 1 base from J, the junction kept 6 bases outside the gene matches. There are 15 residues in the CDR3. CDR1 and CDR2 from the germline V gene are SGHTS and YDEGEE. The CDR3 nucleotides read TGTGCCAGCAGCCGAAAACTAGCGGGTTCCTACGAGCAGTACTTC. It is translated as CASSRKLAGSYEQYF.

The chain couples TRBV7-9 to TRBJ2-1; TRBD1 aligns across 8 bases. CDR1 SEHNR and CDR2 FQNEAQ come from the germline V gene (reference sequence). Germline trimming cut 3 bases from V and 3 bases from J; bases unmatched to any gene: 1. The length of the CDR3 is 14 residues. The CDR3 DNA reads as TGTGCCAGCAGCTTGGACAGGGACTACAATGAGCAGTTCTTC. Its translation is CASSLDRDYNEQFF.

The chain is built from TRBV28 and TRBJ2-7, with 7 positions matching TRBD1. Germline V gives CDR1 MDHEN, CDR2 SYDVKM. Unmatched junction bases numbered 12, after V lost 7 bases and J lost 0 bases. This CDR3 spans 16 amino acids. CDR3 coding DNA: TGTGCCAGCACTGGGGGACAGACAGGGTCCTCCTACGAGCAGTACTTC. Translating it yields CASTGGQTGSSYEQYF.

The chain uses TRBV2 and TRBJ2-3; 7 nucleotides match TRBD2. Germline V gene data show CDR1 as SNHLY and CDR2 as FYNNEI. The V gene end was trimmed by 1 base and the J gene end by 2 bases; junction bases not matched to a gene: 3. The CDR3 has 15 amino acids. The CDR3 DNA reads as TGTGCCAGCAGTGAAGGGGGAGGGCCCACAGATACGCAGTATTTT. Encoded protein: CASSEGGGPTDTQYF.

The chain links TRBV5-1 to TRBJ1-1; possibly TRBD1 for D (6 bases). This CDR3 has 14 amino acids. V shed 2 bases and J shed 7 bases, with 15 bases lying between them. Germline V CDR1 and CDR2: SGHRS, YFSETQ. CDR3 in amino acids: CASSLQGEVSEAFF. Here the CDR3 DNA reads TGCGCCAGCAGCTTACAGGGTGAGGTTAGTGAAGCTTTCTTT.

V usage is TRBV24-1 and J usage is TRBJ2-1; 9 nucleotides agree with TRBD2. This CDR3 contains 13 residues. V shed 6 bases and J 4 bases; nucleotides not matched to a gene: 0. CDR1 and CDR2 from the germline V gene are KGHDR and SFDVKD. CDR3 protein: CATSSGGYNEQFF. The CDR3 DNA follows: TGTGCCACCAGTAGCGGGGGGTACAATGAGCAGTTCTTC.

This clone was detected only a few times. The CDR3 coding sequence is TGTGCCAGCAGTTTGGGGGGGGCTGGTGGCTACACCTTC. Translated: CASSLGGAGGYTF. The V gene is TRBV12-3 or TRBV12-4, the J gene TRBJ1-2, with D possibly matching TRBD1 (6 bases). This CDR3 comprises 13 residues. V was pared by 3 bases and J by 7 bases, with 12 bases between.

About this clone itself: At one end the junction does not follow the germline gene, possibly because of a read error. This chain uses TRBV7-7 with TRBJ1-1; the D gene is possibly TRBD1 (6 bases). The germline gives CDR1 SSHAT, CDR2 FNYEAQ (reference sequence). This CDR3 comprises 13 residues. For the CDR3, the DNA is TGTGCTAGCAGCTTAAGAGGGGGAACTGAAGCTTTCTTT. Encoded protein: CASSLRGGTEAFF.

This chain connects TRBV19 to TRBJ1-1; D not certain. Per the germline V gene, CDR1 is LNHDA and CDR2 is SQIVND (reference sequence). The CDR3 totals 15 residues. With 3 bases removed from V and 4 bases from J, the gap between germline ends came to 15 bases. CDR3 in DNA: TGTGCCAGTAGTATTCGAGAGGTTAGTGGCACTGAAGCTTTCTTT. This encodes CASSIREVSGTEAFF.